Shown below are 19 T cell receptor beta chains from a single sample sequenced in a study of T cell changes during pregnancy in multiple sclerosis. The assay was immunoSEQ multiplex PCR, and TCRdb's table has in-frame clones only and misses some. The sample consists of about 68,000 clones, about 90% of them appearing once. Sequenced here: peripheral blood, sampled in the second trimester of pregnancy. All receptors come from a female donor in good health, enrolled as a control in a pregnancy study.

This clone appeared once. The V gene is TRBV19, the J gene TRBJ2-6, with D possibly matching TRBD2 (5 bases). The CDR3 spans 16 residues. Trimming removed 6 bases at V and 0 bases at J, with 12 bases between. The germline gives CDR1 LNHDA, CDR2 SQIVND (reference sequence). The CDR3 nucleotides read TGTGCCAGTAGGTCCGGACTGAGCTCTGGGGCCAACGTCCTGACTTTC. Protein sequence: CASRSGLSSGANVLTF. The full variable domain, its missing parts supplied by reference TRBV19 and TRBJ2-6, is DGGITQSPKYLFRKEGQNVTLSCEQNLNHDAMYWYRQDPGQGLRLIYYSQIVNDFQKGDIAEGYSVSREKKESFPLTVTSAQKNPTAFYLCASRSGLSSGANVLTFGAGSRLTVL.

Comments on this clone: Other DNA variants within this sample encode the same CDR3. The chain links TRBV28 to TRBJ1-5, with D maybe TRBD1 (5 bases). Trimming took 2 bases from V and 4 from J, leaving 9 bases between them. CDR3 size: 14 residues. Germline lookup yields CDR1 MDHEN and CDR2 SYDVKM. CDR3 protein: CASSLTGVNQPQHF. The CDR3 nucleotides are TGTGCCAGCAGTTTAACAGGTGTGAATCAGCCCCAGCATTTT.

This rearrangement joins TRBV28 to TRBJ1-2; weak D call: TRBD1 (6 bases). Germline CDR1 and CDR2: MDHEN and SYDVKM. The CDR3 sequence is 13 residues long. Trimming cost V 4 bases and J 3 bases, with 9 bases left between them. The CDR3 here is CASSYRADYGYTF. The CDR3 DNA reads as TGTGCCAGCAGTTACAGGGCTGACTATGGCTACACCTTC.

The CDR3 region is CASSVTSGGNTGELFF. In DNA, the CDR3 is TGTGCCAGCAGCGTCACTAGCGGGGGTAACACCGGGGAGCTGTTTTTT. The chain combines TRBV9 with TRBJ2-2, with TRBD2 matching over 11 bases. Germline CDR1 reads SGDLS; CDR2 reads YYNGEE. Trimming cost V 2 bases and J 2 bases; bases outside gene matches: 2. The CDR3 sequence is 16 residues long.

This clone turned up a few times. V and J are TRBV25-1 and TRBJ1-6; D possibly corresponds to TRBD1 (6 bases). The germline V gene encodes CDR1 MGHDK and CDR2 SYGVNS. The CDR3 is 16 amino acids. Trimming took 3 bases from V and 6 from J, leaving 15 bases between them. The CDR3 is CASSDSWTDSNSPLHF. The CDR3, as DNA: TGTGCCAGCAGTGACTCTTGGACAGATTCTAATTCACCCCTCCACTTT.

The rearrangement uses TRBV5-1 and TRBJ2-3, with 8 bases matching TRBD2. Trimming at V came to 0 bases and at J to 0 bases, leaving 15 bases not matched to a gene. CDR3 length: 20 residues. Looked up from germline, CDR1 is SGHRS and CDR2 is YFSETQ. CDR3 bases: TGCGCCAGCAGCTTGGAGCCAGCGGGAGCCCCTCCGATTAGCACAGATACGCAGTATTTT. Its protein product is CASSLEPAGAPPISTDTQYF.

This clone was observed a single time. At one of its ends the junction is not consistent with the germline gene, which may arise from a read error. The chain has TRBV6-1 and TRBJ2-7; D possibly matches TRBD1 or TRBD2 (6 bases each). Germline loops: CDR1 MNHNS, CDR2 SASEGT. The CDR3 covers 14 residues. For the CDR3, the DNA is TGTGCCAGCAGGGAAGGAGGGGGCTCCTACGAGCAGTACTTC. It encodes CASREGGGSYEQYF.

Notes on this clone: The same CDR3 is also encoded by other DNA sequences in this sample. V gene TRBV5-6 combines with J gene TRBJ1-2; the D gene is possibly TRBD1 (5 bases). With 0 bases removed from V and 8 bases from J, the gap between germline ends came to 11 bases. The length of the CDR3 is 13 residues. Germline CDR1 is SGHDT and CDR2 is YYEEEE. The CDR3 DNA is TGTGCCAGCAGCTTGGAAGGGGTGGGAGGCTACACCTTC. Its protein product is CASSLEGVGGYTF.

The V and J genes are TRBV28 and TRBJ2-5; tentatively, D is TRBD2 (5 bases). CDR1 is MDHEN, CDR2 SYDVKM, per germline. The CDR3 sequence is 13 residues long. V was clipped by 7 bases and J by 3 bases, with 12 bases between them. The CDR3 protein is CASIRPGEETQYF. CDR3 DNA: TGTGCCAGCATCCGACCCGGGGAAGAGACCCAGTACTTC.

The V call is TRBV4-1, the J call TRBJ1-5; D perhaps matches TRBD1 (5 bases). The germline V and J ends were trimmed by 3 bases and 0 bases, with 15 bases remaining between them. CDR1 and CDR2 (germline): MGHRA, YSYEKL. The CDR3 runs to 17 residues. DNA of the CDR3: TGCGCCAGCAGCCAGGATTTTGTGACAGATAGCAATCAGCCCCAGCATTTT. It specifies CASSQDFVTDSNQPQHF.

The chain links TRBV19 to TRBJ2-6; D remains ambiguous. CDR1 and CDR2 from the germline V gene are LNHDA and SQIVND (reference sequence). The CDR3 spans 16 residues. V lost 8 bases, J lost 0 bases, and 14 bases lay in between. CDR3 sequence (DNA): TGTGCCAGTTCACGGTTTTTAAGCTCTGGGGCCAACGTCCTGACTTTC. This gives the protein CASSRFLSSGANVLTF. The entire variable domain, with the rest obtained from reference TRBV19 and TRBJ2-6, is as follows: DGGITQSPKYLFRKEGQNVTLSCEQNLNHDAMYWYRQDPGQGLRLIYYSQIVNDFQKGDIAEGYSVSREKKESFPLTVTSAQKNPTAFYLCASSRFLSSGANVLTFGAGSRLTVL.

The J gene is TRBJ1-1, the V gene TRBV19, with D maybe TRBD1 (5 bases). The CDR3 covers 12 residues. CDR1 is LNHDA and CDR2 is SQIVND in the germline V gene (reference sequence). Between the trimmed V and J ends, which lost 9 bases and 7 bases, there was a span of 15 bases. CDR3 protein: CASRGGENEAFF. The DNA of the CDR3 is TGTGCCAGCCGCGGGGGGGAAAATGAAGCTTTCTTT.

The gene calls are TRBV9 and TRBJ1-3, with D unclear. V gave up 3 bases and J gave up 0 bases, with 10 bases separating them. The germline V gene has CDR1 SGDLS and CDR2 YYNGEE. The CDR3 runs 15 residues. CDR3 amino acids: CASSARSPSGNTIYF. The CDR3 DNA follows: TGTGCCAGCAGCGCCCGGTCCCCCTCTGGAAACACCATATATTTT.

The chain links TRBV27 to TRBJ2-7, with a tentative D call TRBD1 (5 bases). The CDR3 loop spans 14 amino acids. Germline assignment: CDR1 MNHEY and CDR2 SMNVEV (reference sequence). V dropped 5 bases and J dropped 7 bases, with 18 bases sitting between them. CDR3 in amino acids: CASSPRQGISEQYF. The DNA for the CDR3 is TGTGCCAGCAGTCCCCGTCAGGGAATCTCGGAGCAGTACTTC.

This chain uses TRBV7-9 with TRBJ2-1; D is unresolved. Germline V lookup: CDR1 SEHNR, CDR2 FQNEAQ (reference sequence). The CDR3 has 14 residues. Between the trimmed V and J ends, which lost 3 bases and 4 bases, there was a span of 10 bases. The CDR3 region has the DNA TGTGCCAGCAGCTTCCACAAACCTTACAATGAGCAGTTCTTC. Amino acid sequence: CASSFHKPYNEQFF.

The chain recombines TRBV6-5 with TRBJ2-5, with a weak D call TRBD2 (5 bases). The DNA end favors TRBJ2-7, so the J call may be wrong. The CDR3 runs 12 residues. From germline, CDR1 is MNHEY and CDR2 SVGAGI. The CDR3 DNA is TGTGCCAGCAGTTGGGGAGAGGGCGAGCAGTACTTC. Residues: CASSWGEGEQYF.

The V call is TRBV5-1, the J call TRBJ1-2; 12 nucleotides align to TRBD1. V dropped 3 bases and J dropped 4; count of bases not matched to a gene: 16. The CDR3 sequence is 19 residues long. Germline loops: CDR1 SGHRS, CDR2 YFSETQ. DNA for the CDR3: TGCGCCAGCAGCTCCGATGATGCGGGGACAGGGGGCGAGATCTATGGCTACACCTTC. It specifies CASSSDDAGTGGEIYGYTF.

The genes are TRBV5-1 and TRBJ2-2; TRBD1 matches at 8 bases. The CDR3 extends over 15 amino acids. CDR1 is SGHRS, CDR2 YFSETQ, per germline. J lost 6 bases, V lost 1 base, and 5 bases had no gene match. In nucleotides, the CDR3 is TGCGCCAGCAGCTTGATACAGGGGGAATCCGGGGAGCTGTTTTTT. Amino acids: CASSLIQGESGELFF.

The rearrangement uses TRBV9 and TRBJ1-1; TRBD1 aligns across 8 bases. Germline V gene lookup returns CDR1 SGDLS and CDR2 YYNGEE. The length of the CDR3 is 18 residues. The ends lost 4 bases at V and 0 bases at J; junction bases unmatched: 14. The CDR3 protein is CASSPNLRTGRMNTEAFF. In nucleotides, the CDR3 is TGTGCCAGCAGCCCCAACCTCCGGACAGGGCGGATGAACACTGAAGCTTTCTTT.